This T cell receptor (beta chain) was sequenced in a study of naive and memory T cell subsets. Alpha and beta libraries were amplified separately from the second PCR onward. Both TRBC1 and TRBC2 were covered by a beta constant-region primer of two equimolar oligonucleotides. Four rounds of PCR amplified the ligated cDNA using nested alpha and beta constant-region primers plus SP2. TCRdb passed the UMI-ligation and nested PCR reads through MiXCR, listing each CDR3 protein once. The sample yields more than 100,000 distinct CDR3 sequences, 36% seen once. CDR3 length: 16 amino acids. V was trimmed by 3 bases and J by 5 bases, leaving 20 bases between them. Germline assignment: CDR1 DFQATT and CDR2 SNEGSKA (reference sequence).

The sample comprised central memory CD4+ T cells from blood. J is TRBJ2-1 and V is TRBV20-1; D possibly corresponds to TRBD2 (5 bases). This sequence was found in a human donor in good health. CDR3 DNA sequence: TGCAGTGCTAGGCTGCTAGCTTTCGGCGGGCACAATGAGCAGTTCTTC. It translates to CSARLLAFGGHNEQFF.